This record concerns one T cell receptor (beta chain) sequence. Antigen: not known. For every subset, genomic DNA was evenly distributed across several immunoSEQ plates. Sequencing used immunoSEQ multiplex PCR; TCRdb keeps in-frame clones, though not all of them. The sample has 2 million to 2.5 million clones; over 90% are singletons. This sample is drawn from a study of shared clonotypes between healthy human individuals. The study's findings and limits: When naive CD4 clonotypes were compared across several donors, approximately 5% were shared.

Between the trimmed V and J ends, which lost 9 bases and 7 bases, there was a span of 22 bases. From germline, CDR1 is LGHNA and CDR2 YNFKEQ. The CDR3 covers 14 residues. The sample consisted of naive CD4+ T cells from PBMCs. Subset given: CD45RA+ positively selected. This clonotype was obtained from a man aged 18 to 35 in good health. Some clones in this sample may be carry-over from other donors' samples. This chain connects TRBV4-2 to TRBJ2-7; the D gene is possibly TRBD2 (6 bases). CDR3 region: CASRHSGTGGEQYF. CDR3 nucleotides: TGTGCCAGTAGGCATAGCGGTACCGGAGGGGAGCAGTACTTC.